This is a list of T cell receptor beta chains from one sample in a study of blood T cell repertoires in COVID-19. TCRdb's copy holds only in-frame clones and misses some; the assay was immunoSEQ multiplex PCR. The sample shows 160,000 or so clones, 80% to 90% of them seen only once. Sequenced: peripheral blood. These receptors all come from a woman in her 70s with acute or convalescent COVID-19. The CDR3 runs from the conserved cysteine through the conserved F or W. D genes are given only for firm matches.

cdr3_nt: TGTGCCAGCAGCTTAGCTAGTAGCGGTTCCTACGAGCAGTACTTC
cdr3_aa: CASSLASSGSYEQYF
v_call: TRBV7-2
d_call: -
j_call: TRBJ2-7

cdr3_nt: TGCGCCAGCAGCCAAGGCAGGGGGCGGGCGAACACTGAAGCTTTCTTT
cdr3_aa: CASSQGRGRANTEAFF
v_call: TRBV4-3
d_call: TRBD1
j_call: TRBJ1-1

cdr3_nt: TGTGCCAGCAGCGTGGAGCTAAACACTGAAGCTTTCTTT
cdr3_aa: CASSVELNTEAFF
v_call: TRBV6-5
d_call: -
j_call: TRBJ1-1

cdr3_nt: TGTGCCACCAGTGATGTTCGGACAGACCTCTATGGCTACACCTTC
cdr3_aa: CATSDVRTDLYGYTF
v_call: TRBV24-1
d_call: -
j_call: TRBJ1-2

cdr3_nt: TGTGCCAGCAGTACAGGAGCTCGTAACTATGGCTACACCTTC
cdr3_aa: CASSTGARNYGYTF
v_call: TRBV28
d_call: -
j_call: TRBJ1-2

cdr3_nt: TGTGCCAGCAGGTCACAGGGGGCAACGATGAGGACTGAAGCTTTCTTT
cdr3_aa: CASRSQGATMRTEAFF
v_call: TRBV2
d_call: TRBD1
j_call: TRBJ1-1

cdr3_nt: TGTGCCAGCTCACCTATTACAGGGGGGGACGAGCAGTACTTC
cdr3_aa: CASSPITGGDEQYF
v_call: TRBV18
d_call: -
j_call: TRBJ2-7

cdr3_nt: TGTGCCAGCAGCTTAAGGACAGGGGGGGCGGAGACCCAGTACTTC
cdr3_aa: CASSLRTGGAETQYF
v_call: TRBV7-9
d_call: TRBD1
j_call: TRBJ2-5

cdr3_nt: TGTGCCAGCAGTGAAGCGGGCTACACCGGGGAGCTGTTTTTT
cdr3_aa: CASSEAGYTGELFF
v_call: TRBV2
d_call: -
j_call: TRBJ2-2

cdr3_nt: TGCGCCAGCAGCTCCGGGACAGGGAGAGGTTATGGCTACACCTTC
cdr3_aa: CASSSGTGRGYGYTF
v_call: TRBV4-3
d_call: TRBD1
j_call: TRBJ1-2

cdr3_nt: TGTGCCAGTTCCTCCGAACCGGGACACGGCACCTATCAGCCCCAGCATTTT
cdr3_aa: CASSSEPGHGTYQPQHF
v_call: TRBV19
d_call: -
j_call: TRBJ1-5

cdr3_nt: TGTGCCAGTAGTTCGCTGACAGGTCGGGGTCAAGAGACCCAGTACTTC
cdr3_aa: CASSSLTGRGQETQYF
v_call: TRBV19
d_call: -
j_call: TRBJ2-5